Listed here is a single T cell receptor (beta chain). The CDR3 is 16 residues long. Germline assignment: CDR1 SGHDT and CDR2 YYEEEE. The ends were cut back, 1 base at V and 2 bases at J, with 15 bases in the middle. The sample originates from a study of chemoradiotherapy in HPV16-positive cancers. The data were produced by immunoSEQ multiplex PCR, yet TCRdb's version contains in-frame clones alone and is incomplete. This table has approximately 11,000 clones, 90% appearing once. This chain links TRBV5-6 with TRBJ1-2; TRBD1 is a possible D gene (5 bases). This clonotype originated in a human donor with HPV-associated anogenital cancer. This sample was obtained from a patient who underwent chemoradiotherapy. The CDR3 reads CASSLSSGRLNYGYTF. Written as DNA, the CDR3 is TGTGCCAGCAGCTTGTCTTCAGGGAGGTTAAACTATGGCTACACCTTC.